The following is a T cell receptor beta chain sequence with its context. Original processing methods: Reference gene primer amplification in the assay estimated nucleated cell counts. Data came from immunoSEQ multiplex PCR; TCRdb stores just in-frame clones and leaves some out. The V and J calls and clone size come from that table; D and trimming were worked out from the DNA. The sample includes 99,000 or so clones, approximately 76% seen only once; the top ten take 15% to 20%. The CDR3 has 11 amino acids. The V and J ends lost 7 bases and 6 bases respectively, with 10 bases between them. The data derive from a study of blood T cell repertoires in COVID-19. Study overall: Spain, Italy and the United States supplied samples that represented acute and convalescent COVID-19. T cells, B-cell-depleted T cells, or PBMCs supplied cDNA or gDNA.

Sequenced: peripheral blood. This TCR came from a woman between 65 and 79 years old with acute or convalescent COVID-19. The rearrangement uses TRBV12-3 or TRBV12-4 and TRBJ2-7; perhaps TRBD1 as D (6 bases). CDR3: CASTKGVEQYF. The CDR3 nucleotides are TGTGCCAGCACCAAGGGGGTCGAGCAGTACTTC.